The present T cell receptor beta chain was sequenced within a study of tumor-infiltrating lymphocytes in localized non-small cell lung cancer. Study-wide results and caveats: Technical variation could not be separated from intratumor heterogeneity here. Tumor T-cell fraction was not associated with recurrence-free survival.

V shed 2 bases and J 4 bases; nucleotides not matched to a gene: 2. CDR3 length equals 15 residues. CDR1 is LNHDA, CDR2 SQIVND, per germline (reference sequence). As concerns this clone: Antigen: not known.

Using immunoSEQ multiplex PCR, the repertoire was profiled, and TCRdb retains in-frame clones only, with some absent. The table has 5,500 to 6,500 clones, over 65% seen once. This chain joins TRBV19 and TRBJ2-3; 11 bases align to TRBD2. This TCR was recovered from a human donor with non-small cell lung cancer. Source material: lung tumor tissue. The CDR3 sequence: CASSIQLAGADTQYF. CDR3 in DNA: TGTGCCAGTAGTATACAACTAGCGGGAGCAGATACGCAGTATTTT.